The rows below give T cell receptor beta chains drawn from one sample of a study of OX40 agonist ivuxolimab in advanced cancers. The data were produced by immunoSEQ multiplex PCR, yet TCRdb's version contains in-frame clones alone and is incomplete. The sample lists tens of thousands of clones; about nine tenths were seen once. This sample comprised CD4+ or CD8+ T cells sorted from blood, obtained in a trial of the OX40 agonist ivuxolimab. These receptors originate from an adult with an advanced solid tumor such as melanoma, head and neck, liver or kidney cancer. The CDR3 runs from the conserved cysteine through the conserved F or W. The order of the fields is clone size, V gene, J gene, D gene, CDR3 DNA, CDR3 protein. D genes are given only for firm matches. Size is stated for part of the rows, as once, few or many counts, or as a class when the clone is expanded.

clone size: -
V gene: TRBV28
J gene: TRBJ2-3
D gene: -
CDR3 DNA: TGTGCCAGCGGGGGGGCCGGATTTCGTGTCGGTACGCAGTATTTT
CDR3 protein: CASGGAGFRVGTQYF

clone size: -
V gene: TRBV28
J gene: TRBJ1-5
D gene: -
CDR3 DNA: TGTGCCAGCAGTTTACCGGGGTCCCGTCAGCCCCAGCATTTT
CDR3 protein: CASSLPGSRQPQHF

clone size: few
V gene: TRBV4-2
J gene: TRBJ1-5
D gene: TRBD1
CDR3 DNA: TGTGCCAGCAGCCAAGATGGGACAGGGAATCAGCCCCAGCATTTT
CDR3 protein: CASSQDGTGNQPQHF

clone size: -
V gene: TRBV5-1
J gene: TRBJ2-5
D gene: -
CDR3 DNA: TGCGCCAGCAGCTTGCACCAAGAGACCCAGTACTTC
CDR3 protein: CASSLHQETQYF

clone size: once
V gene: TRBV28
J gene: TRBJ2-1
D gene: TRBD2
CDR3 DNA: TGTGCCAGCAGGGGGACTAGCGGGGTCTACTCCTACAATGAGCAGTTCTTC
CDR3 protein: CASRGTSGVYSYNEQFF

clone size: -
V gene: TRBV30
J gene: TRBJ1-5
D gene: -
CDR3 DNA: TGTGCCTGGAGTGGCAGGGAGCAGCCCCAGCATTTT
CDR3 protein: CAWSGREQPQHF

clone size: -
V gene: TRBV7-6
J gene: TRBJ1-4
D gene: -
CDR3 DNA: TGTGCCAGCAGTCTAGATGAAAAACTGTTTTTT
CDR3 protein: CASSLDEKLFF

clone size: -
V gene: TRBV6-1
J gene: TRBJ2-1
D gene: TRBD2
CDR3 DNA: TGTGCCAGCAGCCAGGACAGCGGGGGCTACAATGAGCAGTTCTTC
CDR3 protein: CASSQDSGGYNEQFF

clone size: -
V gene: TRBV30
J gene: TRBJ1-3
D gene: -
CDR3 DNA: TGTGCCTGGTCCAGGGGAGGCTTTGGAAACACCATATATTTT
CDR3 protein: CAWSRGGFGNTIYF

clone size: -
V gene: TRBV7-9
J gene: TRBJ2-1
D gene: -
CDR3 DNA: TGTGCCAGCAGCCCGGACAACCTCAATGAGCAGTTCTTC
CDR3 protein: CASSPDNLNEQFF

clone size: -
V gene: TRBV5-1
J gene: TRBJ2-5
D gene: TRBD1
CDR3 DNA: TGCGCCAGCAGCTTCGGACAGGGTCGAGAGACCCAGTACTTC
CDR3 protein: CASSFGQGRETQYF

clone size: -
V gene: TRBV2
J gene: TRBJ2-7
D gene: TRBD1
CDR3 DNA: TGTGCCAGCAGTTACCTTCAGGGGGAGGAGCAGTACTTC
CDR3 protein: CASSYLQGEEQYF

clone size: -
V gene: TRBV5-1
J gene: TRBJ1-1
D gene: TRBD1
CDR3 DNA: TGCGCCAGCAGTCCGACAGGGGGCCGTACTGAAGCTTTCTTT
CDR3 protein: CASSPTGGRTEAFF

clone size: -
V gene: TRBV6-1
J gene: TRBJ2-7
D gene: -
CDR3 DNA: TGTGCCAGCAGTGACTTCAGCGTAACCTACGAGCAGTACTTC
CDR3 protein: CASSDFSVTYEQYF

clone size: -
V gene: TRBV27
J gene: TRBJ2-3
D gene: TRBD2
CDR3 DNA: TGTGCCAGTCGTCTAGCGGCCACAGATACGCAGTATTTT
CDR3 protein: CASRLAATDTQYF

clone size: once
V gene: TRBV6-1
J gene: TRBJ2-7
D gene: TRBD2
CDR3 DNA: TGTGCCAGCAGTCCCTCGGGAGGGGGCTACGAGCAGTACTTC
CDR3 protein: CASSPSGGGYEQYF

clone size: -
V gene: TRBV19
J gene: TRBJ2-7
D gene: -
CDR3 DNA: TGTGCCAGTAGTTCCCCCCCCGGCGAGCAGTACTTC
CDR3 protein: CASSSPPGEQYF

clone size: few
V gene: TRBV5-1
J gene: TRBJ2-7
D gene: TRBD1
CDR3 DNA: TGCGCCAGCAGCTTGGCGGGACAGTCCTACGAGCAGTACTTC
CDR3 protein: CASSLAGQSYEQYF

clone size: -
V gene: TRBV7-3
J gene: TRBJ1-2
D gene: -
CDR3 DNA: TGTGCCAGCAGCTTAATAATTACAGGGATTTATGGCTACACCTTC
CDR3 protein: CASSLIITGIYGYTF

clone size: -
V gene: TRBV6-1
J gene: TRBJ1-3
D gene: -
CDR3 DNA: TGTGCCAGCAGTGAACCTTACCCAGGGTCTGGAAACACCATATATTTT
CDR3 protein: CASSEPYPGSGNTIYF

clone size: -
V gene: TRBV28
J gene: TRBJ1-3
D gene: -
CDR3 DNA: TGTGCCAGCAGTTTGCCGTGGACAGTTGGAAACACCATATATTTT
CDR3 protein: CASSLPWTVGNTIYF

clone size: -
V gene: TRBV5-5
J gene: TRBJ1-1
D gene: -
CDR3 DNA: TGTGCCAGCAGCTTTGCAGGGCTCTACAACACTGAAGCTTTCTTT
CDR3 protein: CASSFAGLYNTEAFF

clone size: -
V gene: TRBV19
J gene: TRBJ2-2
D gene: -
CDR3 DNA: TGTGCCAGTAGTATGGGCTCCGCGAACACCGGGGAGCTGTTTTTT
CDR3 protein: CASSMGSANTGELFF

clone size: -
V gene: TRBV2
J gene: TRBJ1-2
D gene: TRBD1
CDR3 DNA: TGTGCCAGCACCAATATCAGGGGGTTTGGTGGCTACACCTTC
CDR3 protein: CASTNIRGFGGYTF

clone size: -
V gene: TRBV7-9
J gene: TRBJ2-5
D gene: -
CDR3 DNA: TGTGCCAGCAGCTTATACGGTAGGGAAGAGACCCAGTACTTC
CDR3 protein: CASSLYGREETQYF

clone size: -
V gene: TRBV30
J gene: TRBJ1-4
D gene: -
CDR3 DNA: TGTGCCTGGAGCCGAAGACAGGCAACTAATGAAAAACTGTTTTTT
CDR3 protein: CAWSRRQATNEKLFF

clone size: -
V gene: TRBV2
J gene: TRBJ1-5
D gene: TRBD1
CDR3 DNA: TGTGCCAGCAGTGGACAGGGGTCTCAGCCCCAGCATTTT
CDR3 protein: CASSGQGSQPQHF

clone size: -
V gene: TRBV5-4
J gene: TRBJ2-6
D gene: -
CDR3 DNA: TGTGCCAGCAGCTTGGAGCTGCAGGGTACCGGGGCCAACGTCCTGACTTTC
CDR3 protein: CASSLELQGTGANVLTF

clone size: -
V gene: TRBV5-4
J gene: TRBJ2-5
D gene: -
CDR3 DNA: TGTGCCAGCAGCTCGACAGGCACCCAAGAGACCCAGTACTTC
CDR3 protein: CASSSTGTQETQYF

clone size: -
V gene: TRBV2
J gene: TRBJ1-5
D gene: TRBD1
CDR3 DNA: TGTGCCAGCAATGGACAGGGCCCATCATCCCAGCATTTT
CDR3 protein: CASNGQGPSSQHF

clone size: -
V gene: TRBV30
J gene: TRBJ1-6
D gene: -
CDR3 DNA: TGTGCCTGGGGGAAGACAGATAATTCACCCCTCCACTTT
CDR3 protein: CAWGKTDNSPLHF

clone size: -
V gene: TRBV2
J gene: TRBJ2-7
D gene: -
CDR3 DNA: TGTGCCAGCCATGGGGGAGGGGACAGCTCCTACGAGCAGTACTTC
CDR3 protein: CASHGGGDSSYEQYF

clone size: -
V gene: TRBV10-3
J gene: TRBJ2-1
D gene: -
CDR3 DNA: TGTGCCATCAGTCCTAGTACCAGCTCCTACAATGAGCAGTTCTTC
CDR3 protein: CAISPSTSSYNEQFF

clone size: -
V gene: TRBV6-1
J gene: TRBJ2-7
D gene: -
CDR3 DNA: TGTGCCAGCAGGGCGGACGTCGGAGTCTACGAGCAGTACTTC
CDR3 protein: CASRADVGVYEQYF

clone size: -
V gene: TRBV7-2
J gene: TRBJ2-5
D gene: -
CDR3 DNA: TGTGCCAGCAGCTTAAATGGGCCCCCTCAAGAGACCCAGTACTTC
CDR3 protein: CASSLNGPPQETQYF

clone size: -
V gene: TRBV11-3
J gene: TRBJ2-5
D gene: -
CDR3 DNA: TGTGCCAGCAGGGGGGAGACCCAGTACTTC
CDR3 protein: CASRGETQYF

clone size: -
V gene: TRBV5-4
J gene: TRBJ1-1
D gene: -
CDR3 DNA: TGTGCCAGCAGCTTAATGAGGAACACTGAAGCTTTCTTT
CDR3 protein: CASSLMRNTEAFF

clone size: -
V gene: TRBV30
J gene: TRBJ2-1
D gene: TRBD2
CDR3 DNA: TGTGCCTTTCGACTAGCGGGTACCTACAATGAGCAGTTCTTC
CDR3 protein: CAFRLAGTYNEQFF

clone size: -
V gene: TRBV18
J gene: TRBJ2-2
D gene: -
CDR3 DNA: TGTGCCAGCTCACCGGGAGGACGGGGGAACACCGGGGAGCTGTTTTTT
CDR3 protein: CASSPGGRGNTGELFF

clone size: -
V gene: TRBV7-9
J gene: TRBJ1-4
D gene: -
CDR3 DNA: TGTGCCAGCAGCTCAGGCCAGTCGCATGAAAAACTGTTTTTT
CDR3 protein: CASSSGQSHEKLFF

clone size: -
V gene: TRBV7-2
J gene: TRBJ2-2
D gene: -
CDR3 DNA: TGTGCCAGCATCAGAAAGAGGGCGAACACCGGGGAGCTGTTTTTT
CDR3 protein: CASIRKRANTGELFF